These T cell receptor beta chains were read from a single sample in a study of blood T cells in healthy people across ages. TCRdb re-called the 5' RACE reads with MiXCR, one entry per CDR3 protein. The repertoire holds roughly 2 million distinct CDR3 sequences, with roughly 49% as singletons. Input material: blood. These receptors were obtained from a middle-aged woman in good health. The CDR3 runs from the conserved cysteine through the conserved F or W. D genes are given only for firm matches. Clone size is stated in some rows and not others, as once, few, many or a class when expanded.

abundance: -; v_gene: TRBV6-6; d_gene: -; j_gene: TRBJ2-1; CDR3nt: TGTGCCAGCAGTTACTCTGGACGTTACAATGAGCAGTTCTTC; CDR3aa: CASSYSGRYNEQFF
abundance: -; v_gene: TRBV29-1; d_gene: TRBD1; j_gene: TRBJ2-1; CDR3nt: TGCAGCGTTGTAACAGGGGGCGGGATGATACATGAGCAGTTCTTC; CDR3aa: CSVVTGGGMIHEQFF
abundance: few; v_gene: TRBV6-2/TRBV6-3; d_gene: -; j_gene: TRBJ2-1; CDR3nt: TGTGCCAGCAGTGCAATTCCCGGGACGGTGAGCTCCTACAATGAGCAGTTCTTC; CDR3aa: CASSAIPGTVSSYNEQFF
abundance: once; v_gene: TRBV5-1; d_gene: -; j_gene: TRBJ2-3; CDR3nt: TGCGCCAGCAGCTTCACGCTCTGGGAAGATGGCACAGATACGCAGTATTTT; CDR3aa: CASSFTLWEDGTDTQYF
abundance: -; v_gene: TRBV4-1; d_gene: -; j_gene: TRBJ2-3; CDR3nt: TGCGCCAGCAGCCAAGATTATTCAACCACAGATACGCAGTATTTT; CDR3aa: CASSQDYSTTDTQYF
abundance: -; v_gene: TRBV3-1; d_gene: TRBD1; j_gene: TRBJ1-6; CDR3nt: TGTGCCAGCAGCCGTCAGCGACAGGGAAGCTCCTATAATTCACCCCTCCACTTT; CDR3aa: CASSRQRQGSSYNSPLHF
abundance: few; v_gene: TRBV2; d_gene: TRBD1; j_gene: TRBJ2-7; CDR3nt: TGTGCCAGCAGTGAAGCGCGAGACAGGGTAGGAAATGAGCAGTACTTC; CDR3aa: CASSEARDRVGNEQYF
abundance: -; v_gene: TRBV5-1; d_gene: -; j_gene: TRBJ2-3; CDR3nt: TGCGCCAGCAGCTTGGCGTCGGTAGCAGATACGCAGTATTTT; CDR3aa: CASSLASVADTQYF
abundance: few; v_gene: TRBV5-4; d_gene: -; j_gene: TRBJ2-7; CDR3nt: TGTGCCAGCAGTCAAGTTTCCTCGGGCTCCTACGAGCAGTACTTC; CDR3aa: CASSQVSSGSYEQYF
abundance: many; v_gene: TRBV11-2; d_gene: TRBD2; j_gene: TRBJ2-1; CDR3nt: TGTGCCAGCAGCTTAGACGGGGGGGCCTACAATGAGCAGTTCTTC; CDR3aa: CASSLDGGAYNEQFF
abundance: -; v_gene: TRBV2; d_gene: -; j_gene: TRBJ2-1; CDR3nt: TGTGCCGGCAGTCGTGAAATTGAGCAGTTCTTC; CDR3aa: CAGSREIEQFF
abundance: -; v_gene: TRBV5-5; d_gene: -; j_gene: TRBJ2-7; CDR3nt: TGTGCCAGCAGCCCTACTAGCCTGCGGGAGCAGTACTTC; CDR3aa: CASSPTSLREQYF
abundance: -; v_gene: TRBV20-1; d_gene: TRBD1; j_gene: TRBJ2-7; CDR3nt: TGCAGTGCTAGAGACGCGGGACAGGGGTGCGAGCAGTACTTC; CDR3aa: CSARDAGQGCEQYF
abundance: -; v_gene: TRBV7-2; d_gene: TRBD2; j_gene: TRBJ2-7; CDR3nt: TGTGCCAGCAGCCGCCGAGGGACTAGCGGATACGAGCAGTACTTC; CDR3aa: CASSRRGTSGYEQYF
abundance: few; v_gene: TRBV2; d_gene: -; j_gene: TRBJ2-7; CDR3nt: TGTGCCAGCAGTGATACTAGGGGGAGCCCCTACGAGCAGTACTTC; CDR3aa: CASSDTRGSPYEQYF
abundance: -; v_gene: TRBV4-1; d_gene: TRBD2; j_gene: TRBJ2-5; CDR3nt: TGCGCCAGCAGCCAAATAGCGGGGGGGTACCAAGAGACCCAGTACTTC; CDR3aa: CASSQIAGGYQETQYF
abundance: few; v_gene: TRBV7-9; d_gene: -; j_gene: TRBJ1-4; CDR3nt: TGTGCCAGCAGCTTAGACAGCATCAATGAAAAACTGTTTTTT; CDR3aa: CASSLDSINEKLFF
abundance: -; v_gene: TRBV4-3; d_gene: TRBD1; j_gene: TRBJ1-1; CDR3nt: TGCGCCAGCCCGCAGGGGGGCCGTCGCGGCACTGAAGCTTTCTTT; CDR3aa: CASPQGGRRGTEAFF
abundance: -; v_gene: TRBV29-1; d_gene: -; j_gene: TRBJ2-7; CDR3nt: TGCAGCGTTGAAGGCCAGGGCGAGCAGTACTTC; CDR3aa: CSVEGQGEQYF
abundance: -; v_gene: TRBV7-2; d_gene: TRBD1; j_gene: TRBJ1-1; CDR3nt: TGTGCCAGCAGCCAACAAGGGACAGCCATGAACACTGAAGCTTTCTTT; CDR3aa: CASSQQGTAMNTEAFF
abundance: -; v_gene: TRBV12-3/TRBV12-4; d_gene: -; j_gene: TRBJ1-2; CDR3nt: TGTGCCAGCACCCAAACTCCCGGGCCCTATAAGGGGCATGGCTACACCTTC; CDR3aa: CASTQTPGPYKGHGYTF
abundance: -; v_gene: TRBV12-3/TRBV12-4; d_gene: -; j_gene: TRBJ1-2; CDR3nt: TGTGCCAGCCCCCGGCGGGCCTACTATGGCTACACCTTC; CDR3aa: CASPRRAYYGYTF
abundance: few; v_gene: TRBV20-1; d_gene: TRBD1; j_gene: TRBJ2-7; CDR3nt: TGCAGTGCTAGCCGGACAGGGGCGGGCGAGCAGTACTTC; CDR3aa: CSASRTGAGEQYF
abundance: -; v_gene: TRBV5-5; d_gene: -; j_gene: TRBJ2-3; CDR3nt: TGTGCCAGCAGCTTGGAGGGTGGTCTCGTGAATACGCAGTATTTT; CDR3aa: CASSLEGGLVNTQYF
abundance: -; v_gene: TRBV15; d_gene: -; j_gene: TRBJ1-5; CDR3nt: TGTGCCACCAGCGGCTGGACAGATAGCAATCAGCCCCAGCATTTT; CDR3aa: CATSGWTDSNQPQHF
abundance: once; v_gene: TRBV5-1; d_gene: TRBD2; j_gene: TRBJ2-1; CDR3nt: TGCGCCAGCAAAGGCTTTGCGGGGGGGAGGGATGAGCAGTTCTTC; CDR3aa: CASKGFAGGRDEQFF
abundance: -; v_gene: TRBV11-2; d_gene: -; j_gene: TRBJ2-7; CDR3nt: TGTGCCAGCCACGACCAGGGGTCCTACAATGAGCAGTACTTC; CDR3aa: CASHDQGSYNEQYF
abundance: -; v_gene: TRBV7-8; d_gene: -; j_gene: TRBJ2-5; CDR3nt: TGTGCCGGCAGCTTAACCGGGGTCGAGACCCAGTACTTC; CDR3aa: CAGSLTGVETQYF
abundance: -; v_gene: TRBV20-1; d_gene: -; j_gene: TRBJ1-2; CDR3nt: TGCAGTGCTCGAACTAGGGGAGACTATGGCTACACCTTC; CDR3aa: CSARTRGDYGYTF
abundance: -; v_gene: TRBV9; d_gene: -; j_gene: TRBJ2-2; CDR3nt: TGTGCCGGCAGCGTGGGCCTTAACACCGGGGAGCTGTTTTTT; CDR3aa: CAGSVGLNTGELFF
abundance: -; v_gene: TRBV15; d_gene: -; j_gene: TRBJ2-1; CDR3nt: TGTGCCACCAGCAGAGAAGGCAGGGATCCCTACAATGAGCAGTTCTTC; CDR3aa: CATSREGRDPYNEQFF
abundance: -; v_gene: TRBV5-1; d_gene: TRBD2; j_gene: TRBJ2-3; CDR3nt: TGCGCCAGCAGATCTAGCGGGGGCGAGACCACAGATACGCAGTATTTT; CDR3aa: CASRSSGGETTDTQYF
abundance: -; v_gene: TRBV6-5; d_gene: TRBD2; j_gene: TRBJ2-1; CDR3nt: TGTGCCAGCAGTTTAACTAGCGGGGTGTCCAATGAGCAGTTCTTC; CDR3aa: CASSLTSGVSNEQFF
abundance: few; v_gene: TRBV7-2; d_gene: TRBD2; j_gene: TRBJ2-1; CDR3nt: TGTGCCAGCAGCACAAGCGGGGGGGCGGCCTACAATGAGCAGTTCTTC; CDR3aa: CASSTSGGAAYNEQFF
abundance: -; v_gene: TRBV2; d_gene: -; j_gene: TRBJ2-3; CDR3nt: TGTGCCACTCAGGTCGGGGCATCGGATACGCAGTATTTT; CDR3aa: CATQVGASDTQYF
abundance: -; v_gene: TRBV29-1; d_gene: TRBD2; j_gene: TRBJ2-1; CDR3nt: TGCAGCGTCTCGGGACTAAACTCCTACAATGAGCAGTTCTTC; CDR3aa: CSVSGLNSYNEQFF
abundance: -; v_gene: TRBV9; d_gene: -; j_gene: TRBJ2-7; CDR3nt: TGTGCCAGCAGCGTAGGTTTGGACTTATCTTACAATGAGCAGTACTTC; CDR3aa: CASSVGLDLSYNEQYF
abundance: few; v_gene: TRBV6-5; d_gene: -; j_gene: TRBJ2-1; CDR3nt: TGTGCCAGCAGGGACACGGGGGTTTACAATGAGCAGTTCTTC; CDR3aa: CASRDTGVYNEQFF
abundance: -; v_gene: TRBV6-2/TRBV6-3; d_gene: -; j_gene: TRBJ2-7; CDR3nt: TGTGCCAGCAAAAAAACGGGGCTAGACGAGCAGTACTTC; CDR3aa: CASKKTGLDEQYF
abundance: -; v_gene: TRBV7-6; d_gene: -; j_gene: TRBJ2-7; CDR3nt: TGTGCCAGCAGCTTAGAACCCGGGCGGGGCGAGCAGTACTTC; CDR3aa: CASSLEPGRGEQYF
abundance: -; v_gene: TRBV7-9; d_gene: -; j_gene: TRBJ2-3; CDR3nt: TGTGCCAGCAGCAACAGGGTCACGCAGTATTTT; CDR3aa: CASSNRVTQYF
abundance: -; v_gene: TRBV25-1; d_gene: TRBD1; j_gene: TRBJ2-5; CDR3nt: TGTGCCAGCAGTTACGACAGGGCGCAAGGGACCCAGTACTTC; CDR3aa: CASSYDRAQGTQYF
abundance: -; v_gene: TRBV27; d_gene: -; j_gene: TRBJ2-1; CDR3nt: TGTGCCAGCAGTTTTGGCAGATTCGACAATGAGCAGTTCTTC; CDR3aa: CASSFGRFDNEQFF
abundance: few; v_gene: TRBV7-9; d_gene: -; j_gene: TRBJ1-6; CDR3nt: TGTGCCAGCAGCATAACAGGGATAAATAATTCACCCCTCCACTTT; CDR3aa: CASSITGINNSPLHF
abundance: few; v_gene: TRBV7-8; d_gene: -; j_gene: TRBJ2-3; CDR3nt: TGTGCCAGCAGCTTAGCGCTAATCGGGGGGCGCACAGATACGCAGTATTTT; CDR3aa: CASSLALIGGRTDTQYF
abundance: -; v_gene: TRBV2; d_gene: -; j_gene: TRBJ1-5; CDR3nt: TGTGCCAGCAGTGCGTGGCGCCTTAGCAATCAGCCCCAGCATTTT; CDR3aa: CASSAWRLSNQPQHF
abundance: -; v_gene: TRBV7-2; d_gene: -; j_gene: TRBJ1-2; CDR3nt: TGTGCCAGCAGCTTATCCCCAGCAGAGACCTATGGCTACACCTTC; CDR3aa: CASSLSPAETYGYTF
abundance: -; v_gene: TRBV9; d_gene: -; j_gene: TRBJ1-6; CDR3nt: TGTGCCAGCAGCGTAGGCGGTTATAATTCACCCCTCCACTTT; CDR3aa: CASSVGGYNSPLHF
abundance: once; v_gene: TRBV20-1; d_gene: TRBD1; j_gene: TRBJ2-5; CDR3nt: TGCAGTGCTGGACAGGATTCTGTGGTTTGGTACTTC; CDR3aa: CSAGQDSVVWYF
abundance: -; v_gene: TRBV28; d_gene: TRBD2; j_gene: TRBJ2-5; CDR3nt: TGTGCCAGCAGTTTCGGTGCTAGCGGGGGGCAAGAGACCCAGTACTTC; CDR3aa: CASSFGASGGQETQYF
abundance: few; v_gene: TRBV7-2; d_gene: -; j_gene: TRBJ2-7; CDR3nt: TGTGCCAGCAGCTTAAGGCAGGGCCCCAACTACGAGCAGTACTTC; CDR3aa: CASSLRQGPNYEQYF
abundance: -; v_gene: TRBV11-2; d_gene: -; j_gene: TRBJ2-3; CDR3nt: TGTGCCAGCAGCTTGGAGGGACTGTACGATATGACGCAGTATTTT; CDR3aa: CASSLEGLYDMTQYF
abundance: -; v_gene: TRBV4-3; d_gene: -; j_gene: TRBJ2-1; CDR3nt: TGCGCCAGCAGCCAAGAAAGTAGGAATGAGCAGTTCTTC; CDR3aa: CASSQESRNEQFF
abundance: -; v_gene: TRBV9; d_gene: -; j_gene: TRBJ2-3; CDR3nt: TGTGCCAGCAGCGTAGTGCCGGGGATAAGGCCAGATACGCAGTATTTT; CDR3aa: CASSVVPGIRPDTQYF